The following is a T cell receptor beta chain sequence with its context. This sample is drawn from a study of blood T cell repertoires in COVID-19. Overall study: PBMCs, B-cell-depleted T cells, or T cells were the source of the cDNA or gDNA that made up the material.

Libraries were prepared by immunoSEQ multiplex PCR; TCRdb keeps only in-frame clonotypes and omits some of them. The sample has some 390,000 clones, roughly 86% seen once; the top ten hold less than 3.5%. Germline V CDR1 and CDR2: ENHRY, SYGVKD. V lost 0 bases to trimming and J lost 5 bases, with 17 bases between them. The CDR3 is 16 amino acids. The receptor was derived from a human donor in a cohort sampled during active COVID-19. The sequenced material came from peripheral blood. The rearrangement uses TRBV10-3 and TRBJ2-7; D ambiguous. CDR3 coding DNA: TGTGCCATCAGTGAGTCGCCGTCGGGTTTTGCCCACGAGCAGTACTTC. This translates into CAISESPSGFAHEQYF.